This TCR beta chain appears in the sequencing data of a study of T cells in localized non-small cell lung cancer. Germline lookup yields CDR1 MNHNY and CDR2 SVGAGI (reference sequence). Trimming took 8 bases from V and 2 from J; bases not matched to a gene: 7. The CDR3 contains 14 residues. The method was immunoSEQ multiplex PCR; TCRdb's version includes in-frame clones alone and lacks a portion of them. The table records 75,000 to 80,000 clones, approximately 90% of them present only once. This chain connects TRBV6-6 to TRBJ2-7; 9 bases map to TRBD1. The clonotype was recovered from a woman aged 35 to 69 with stage I squamous cell lung carcinoma. The input for sequencing was peripheral blood, taken before any cancer treatment. The CDR3 DNA reads as TGTGCCAGCGCGAGACAGGGGGGAGCCTACGAGCAGTACTTC. Translation gives CASARQGGAYEQYF.